Presented here are 31 T cell receptor beta chains from one specimen sequenced in a study of OX40 agonist ivuxolimab in advanced cancers. This table comes from immunoSEQ multiplex PCR, and its TCRdb copy is limited to in-frame clones, with some not included. The data contain under 6,500 clones, over 70% of them singletons. The source was CD4+ or CD8+ T cells sorted from blood, collected in a trial of the OX40 agonist ivuxolimab. These receptors came from an adult with an advanced solid tumor such as melanoma, head and neck, liver or kidney cancer.

The V gene is TRBV27, the J gene TRBJ2-1; 11 nucleotides line up with TRBD1. Germline CDR1 and CDR2: MNHEY and SMNVEV (reference sequence). V was pared by 1 base and J by 8 bases, with 4 bases of the junction left unmatched. CDR3 length: 15 residues. The CDR3 loop reads CASSLYGQGADEQFF. The DNA for the CDR3 is TGTGCCAGCAGTTTATATGGACAGGGGGCAGATGAGCAGTTCTTC.

The chain is built from TRBV6-5 and TRBJ1-2; D is unresolved. Trimming left V 8 bases short and J 3 bases short, with 7 bases between. This CDR3 is built from 11 residues. Per germline, CDR1 MNHEY and CDR2 SVGAGI. The CDR3 sequence: CASGGHYGYTF. CDR3 DNA: TGTGCCAGCGGTGGCCACTATGGCTACACCTTC.

This clone was detected only once. The chain employs TRBV18 and TRBJ1-5; tentatively, D is TRBD1 (5 bases). The V gene lost 2 bases and the J gene lost 5 bases, with 7 bases spanning the gap. In germline, CDR1 is KGHSH, CDR2 LQKENI. This CDR3 has 13 residues. CDR3 sequence reads: CASSPGGDQPQHF. The CDR3 DNA reads TGTGCCAGCTCACCAGGAGGGGATCAGCCCCAGCATTTT. Variable domain in full (rest from reference TRBV18 and TRBJ1-5): NAGVMQNPRHLVRRRGQEARLRCSPMKGHSHVYWYRQLPEEGLKFMVYLQKENIIDESGMPKERFSAEFPKEGPSILRIQQVVRGDSAAYFCASSPGGDQPQHFGDGTRLSIL.

This sequence joins TRBV28 and TRBJ2-6, with D possibly being TRBD1 (5 bases). The CDR3 contains 15 residues. The V gene's germline CDR1 is MDHEN and CDR2 SYDVKM. The germline V and J ends were trimmed by 10 bases and 2 bases, with 15 bases remaining between them. The CDR3: CATWTFLTGANVLTF. CDR3 bases: TGTGCCACCTGGACATTTCTAACTGGGGCCAACGTCCTGACTTTC.

The V gene is TRBV2, the J gene TRBJ1-4, with TRBD1 matching over 11 bases. Per germline, CDR1 SNHLY and CDR2 FYNNEI. J gave up 6 bases and V 7 bases, and 4 bases lay outside the gene matches. The CDR3 consists of 14 residues. CDR3 coding DNA: TGTGCCAGCAACCCGGGACAGGGGGATGAAAAACTGTTTTTT. Protein product: CASNPGQGDEKLFF.

The chain couples TRBV6-1 to TRBJ2-2; 8 bases are a match to TRBD2. This CDR3 is 17 amino acids long. The V gene's germline CDR1 is MNHNS and CDR2 SASEGT. The junction had 7 bases not matched to a gene; V was cut back by 3 bases and J by 1 base. CDR3 in amino acids: CASSDPFTSGNTGELFF. The CDR3 DNA is TGTGCCAGCAGTGACCCGTTTACTAGCGGGAACACCGGGGAGCTGTTTTTT.

The rearrangement uses TRBV13 and TRBJ1-2; no reliable D call. The germline V gene has CDR1 PRHDT and CDR2 FYEKMQ (reference sequence). This CDR3 comprises 13 residues. Trimming pared 3 bases from V and 4 bases from J, leaving 9 bases between. CDR3 amino acids: CASSFGRSYGYTF. The CDR3 bases are TGTGCCAGCAGCTTTGGTCGATCCTATGGCTACACCTTC.

Comment on this clone: This sample includes further DNA sequences coding for the same CDR3. The chain joins TRBV25-1 to TRBJ1-3; no definite D call. This CDR3 is built from 12 residues. V was clipped by 8 bases and J by 0 bases, with 5 bases between them. The germline CDR1 and CDR2 sequences are MGHDK and SYGVNS. The CDR3 region is CASGISGNTIYF. The CDR3, as DNA: TGTGCCAGCGGAATCTCTGGAAACACCATATATTTT.

The V and J genes are TRBV6-1 and TRBJ2-7, with unresolved D. V was clipped by 3 bases and J by 7 bases, with 16 bases between them. The CDR3 runs to 14 residues. Germline CDR1 is MNHNS and CDR2 is SASEGT. CDR3 in DNA: TGTGCCAGCAGTGATCCCCTCCCTCCGGCGGAGCAGTACTTC. This encodes CASSDPLPPAEQYF.

The CDR3 region has the DNA TGCGCCAGCAGCCAATTAGGCAGGGACCCCTGGGGCTATGGCTACACCTTC. It codes for CASSQLGRDPWGYGYTF. The chain recombines TRBV4-1 with TRBJ1-2, with a weak D call TRBD1 (5 bases). The CDR3 runs to 17 residues. Germline loops: CDR1 MGHRA, CDR2 YSYEKL. V was pared by 2 bases and J by 4 bases, with 20 bases between.

The chain links TRBV5-5 to TRBJ2-5; a possible D gene is TRBD2 (5 bases). This CDR3 comprises 14 residues. Germline V gives CDR1 SGHKS, CDR2 YYEKEE (reference sequence). The V end was cut by 1 base, the J end by 0 bases, with 7 bases between. The CDR3 nucleotides read TGTGCCAGCAGCTTGCCCGGGGACCAAGAGACCCAGTACTTC. As protein: CASSLPGDQETQYF.

The CDR3 coding sequence is TGTGCCAGCAGCTTAGAATCGGGACACATCTACGAGCAGTACTTC. Its protein product is CASSLESGHIYEQYF. The chain joins TRBV7-8 to TRBJ2-7; D is perhaps TRBD1 (6 bases). The germline gives CDR1 SGHVS, CDR2 FQNEAQ. V shed 1 base and J shed 3 bases, with 13 bases lying between them. There are 15 residues in the CDR3.

This clone was recorded a few times. The rearrangement uses TRBV5-5 and TRBJ2-7; TRBD1 matches at 10 bases. Trimming at V came to 3 bases and at J to 0 bases, leaving 3 bases not matched to a gene. The germline V gene has CDR1 SGHKS and CDR2 YYEKEE (reference sequence). CDR3 length equals 15 residues. Here the CDR3 reads CASSWTGGSSYEQYF. The CDR3 DNA sequence: TGTGCCAGCAGCTGGACAGGGGGTAGCTCCTACGAGCAGTACTTC.

In DNA, the CDR3 is TGTGCCAGCCTGACTAGCGGGGGAGACAATGAGCAGTTCTTC. Protein product: CASLTSGGDNEQFF. The chain links TRBV28 to TRBJ2-1; TRBD2 aligns across 12 bases. The V segment lost 8 bases and the J segment 5 bases; nucleotides outside the gene matches: 4. This CDR3 is 14 amino acids long. The germline V gene encodes CDR1 MDHEN and CDR2 SYDVKM.

This chain uses TRBV6-5 with TRBJ2-7; TRBD1 aligns across 7 bases. The CDR3 totals 14 residues. The germline V gene encodes CDR1 MNHEY and CDR2 SVGAGI. The junction had 8 bases not matched to a gene; V was cut back by 6 bases and J by 3 bases. The CDR3 DNA reads as TGTGCCAGCAGCCTGGGGTCAGGGGGCTACGAGCAGTACTTC. Translated: CASSLGSGGYEQYF.

The rearrangement joins TRBV2 to TRBJ1-5, with D uncertain. CDR3 size: 13 residues. Between the trimmed V and J ends, which lost 3 bases and 4 bases, there was a span of 7 bases. Germline loops: CDR1 SNHLY, CDR2 FYNNEI. CDR3 loop: CASSDNPNQPQHF. The CDR3 DNA follows: TGTGCCAGCAGTGACAATCCAAATCAGCCCCAGCATTTT.

J is TRBJ2-3 and V is TRBV5-6; 9 bases line up with TRBD2. Trimming at V came to 0 bases and at J to 3 bases, leaving 11 bases not matched to a gene. The CDR3 spans 18 residues. CDR1 and CDR2 (germline): SGHDT, YYEEEE. CDR3 sequence (DNA): TGTGCCAGCAGCTTGGTACTAGCGGGTCCCGGGGGGACAGATACGCAGTATTTT. Translation gives CASSLVLAGPGGTDTQYF.

The chain is built from TRBV7-8 and TRBJ2-7; 14 bases line up with TRBD2. The CDR3 sequence is 17 residues long. Germline CDR1 SGHVS, CDR2 FQNEAQ. After removal of 8 bases from V and 3 bases from J, the junction contained 12 bases not matched to a gene. The CDR3 nucleotides read TGTGCCAGCGAGGATGGACTAGCGGGAGGAGGGTTCTACGAGCAGTACTTC. Amino acid sequence: CASEDGLAGGGFYEQYF. Filled out from reference TRBV7-8 and TRBJ2-7, the complete variable domain reads GAGVSQSPRYKVAKRGQDVALRCDPISGHVSLFWYQQALGQGPEFLTYFQNEAQLDKSGLPSDRFFAERPEGSVSTLKIQRTQQEDSAVYLCASEDGLAGGGFYEQYFGPGTRLTVT.

This clone was seen a few times. This sequence joins TRBV28 and TRBJ1-1; no clear D gene. CDR1 and CDR2 from the germline V gene are MDHEN and SYDVKM. With 2 bases removed from V and 1 base from J, the gap between germline ends came to 5 bases. The CDR3 is made up of 13 amino acids. The CDR3 reads CASSLQPNTEAFF. The CDR3 region has the DNA TGTGCCAGCAGTTTACAGCCGAACACTGAAGCTTTCTTT.

The chain couples TRBV6-1 to TRBJ2-7; D remains ambiguous. The germline V gene has CDR1 MNHNS and CDR2 SASEGT. The CDR3 runs 14 residues. The V gene lost 8 bases and the J gene lost 5 bases, with 19 bases spanning the gap. CDR3: CASLETLWGDEQYF. CDR3 nucleotides: TGTGCCAGCCTCGAGACCCTGTGGGGTGACGAGCAGTACTTC.

By proportion, this clone is large. V usage is TRBV29-1 and J usage is TRBJ2-3; D gene unclear. Trimming removed 3 bases at V and 4 bases at J, with 14 bases between. Per germline, CDR1 SQVTM and CDR2 ANQGSEA. The CDR3 is made up of 14 amino acids. CDR3 residues: CSVEFGWVPDTQYF. The CDR3 DNA sequence: TGCAGCGTTGAGTTCGGCTGGGTGCCAGATACGCAGTATTTT.

The J gene is TRBJ1-2, the V gene TRBV19; the match to TRBD1 covers 7 bases. Germline CDR1 LNHDA, CDR2 SQIVND (reference sequence). This CDR3 contains 17 residues. Germline trimming cut 3 bases from V and 4 bases from J; bases unmatched to any gene: 14. CDR3 region: CASSIPSTRDSFYGYTF. Here the CDR3 DNA reads TGTGCCAGTAGTATTCCCTCCACCCGGGACAGCTTCTATGGCTACACCTTC.

This clone has a single count. CDR3 region: CASSPMKDLYEQYF. CDR3 nucleotides: TGTGCCAGCTCCCCCATGAAGGATCTCTACGAGCAGTACTTC. The chain recombines TRBV18 with TRBJ2-7; D not certain. V lost 6 bases to trimming and J lost 3 bases, with 15 bases between them. This CDR3 comprises 14 residues. Germline V gene lookup returns CDR1 KGHSH and CDR2 LQKENI. Based on the CDR3 plus reference TRBV18 and TRBJ2-7, the full variable domain is NAGVMQNPRHLVRRRGQEARLRCSPMKGHSHVYWYRQLPEEGLKFMVYLQKENIIDESGMPKERFSAEFPKEGPSILRIQQVVRGDSAAYFCASSPMKDLYEQYFGPGTRLTVT.

This sequence joins TRBV19 and TRBJ2-3; no definite D call. The germline V gene encodes CDR1 LNHDA and CDR2 SQIVND (reference sequence). There are 13 residues in the CDR3. V dropped 5 bases and J dropped 0 bases, with 6 bases sitting between them. DNA of the CDR3: TGTGCCAGTAGTCTACAGAGCACAGATACGCAGTATTTT. This gives the protein CASSLQSTDTQYF.

This clone was detected only a few times. The V gene is TRBV19, the J gene TRBJ2-7; D may be TRBD1 or TRBD2 (5 bases each). Germline assignment: CDR1 LNHDA and CDR2 SQIVND (reference sequence). The V gene lost 5 bases and the J gene lost 3 bases, with 11 bases spanning the gap. The CDR3 is made up of 13 amino acids. The CDR3 loop reads CASSAGTGYEQYF. The CDR3 DNA sequence: TGTGCCAGTAGTGCCGGGACGGGCTACGAGCAGTACTTC.

The chain carries TRBV7-8 and TRBJ2-1; 11 nucleotides match TRBD2. Trimming cost V 1 base and J 2 bases; bases outside gene matches: 13. CDR1 and CDR2 (germline): SGHVS, FQNEAQ. This CDR3 has 20 amino acids. The CDR3 protein is CASSLEPGLAVPGAYNEQFF. CDR3 DNA: TGTGCCAGCAGCTTAGAGCCGGGACTAGCGGTCCCTGGGGCCTACAATGAGCAGTTCTTC.

The rearrangement joins TRBV29-1 to TRBJ1-3; D may be TRBD1 (6 bases). V lost 4 bases, J lost 3 bases, and 13 bases lay in between. This CDR3 has 14 amino acids. The V gene's germline CDR1 is SQVTM and CDR2 ANQGSEA. The CDR3 DNA sequence: TGCAGCGTTGGGGACACCGACCTTGGAAACACCATATATTTT. Translated, it gives CSVGDTDLGNTIYF.

The chain combines TRBV7-3 with TRBJ2-5; 11 bases match TRBD2. The CDR3 sequence is 15 residues long. The junction had 5 bases not matched to a gene; V was cut back by 3 bases and J by 5 bases. Germline CDR1 reads SGHTA; CDR2 reads FQGTGA. In DNA form, the CDR3 reads TGTGCCAGCAGCTTTGTAGCGGGAGGGAGGGAGACCCAGTACTTC. Its translation: CASSFVAGGRETQYF.

The chain combines TRBV11-2 with TRBJ2-5; 7 nucleotides match TRBD1. The CDR3 runs 16 residues. Trimming removed 4 bases from V and 5 bases from J; junction bases left unmatched: 13. Germline V gene data show CDR1 as SGHAT and CDR2 as FQNNGV. DNA for the CDR3: TGTGCCAGCAGCTCAATAGACGACAGGGATGGGGAGACCCAGTACTTC. Translating it yields CASSSIDDRDGETQYF.

The rearrangement links TRBV4-1 to TRBJ1-5; 7 nucleotides agree with TRBD1. The junction had 5 bases not matched to a gene; V was cut back by 4 bases and J by 2 bases. This CDR3 spans 15 amino acids. Germline loops: CDR1 MGHRA, CDR2 YSYEKL. CDR3 amino acids: CASSRDTGGNQPQHF. CDR3 DNA: TGCGCCAGCAGCCGGGATACAGGGGGCAATCAGCCCCAGCATTTT.

The rearrangement uses TRBV9 and TRBJ1-2; D gene ambiguous. In germline, CDR1 is SGDLS, CDR2 YYNGEE. V was cut by 0 bases and J by 5 bases, with 11 bases left in between. The CDR3 sequence is 14 residues long. DNA of the CDR3: TGTGCCAGCAGCGTAGGGACGGAAGCTTATGGCTACACCTTC. Translating gives CASSVGTEAYGYTF.